This entry describes one TCR beta chain. Its antigen is unknown. V shed 1 base and J 7 bases; nucleotides not matched to a gene: 7. Germline V gene sequence: CDR1 SGHTA, CDR2 FQGNSA. This CDR3 comprises 15 residues. These data come from a study of T cell responses to AZD1222 COVID-19 vaccine. Broader study findings: With two AZD1222 doses given, Spike-specific TCR breadth and depth both rose. Recipients of AZD1222 seropositive at baseline numbered only 6 or 7.

The data were produced by immunoSEQ multiplex PCR, yet TCRdb's version contains in-frame clones alone and is incomplete. The table records roughly 150,000 clones, 80% to 95% of them present only once. The chain uses TRBV7-2 and TRBJ2-3, with 8 bases that match TRBD2. This TCR derives from an adult in good health. Material: peripheral blood, obtained on day 0 of AZD1222 vaccination. CDR3 sequence: CASSLDAGGFNTQYF. The DNA for the CDR3 is TGTGCCAGCAGCTTAGATGCGGGAGGATTTAATACGCAGTATTTT. Complete variable domain (other parts from reference TRBV7-2 and TRBJ2-3): GAGVSQSPSNKVTEKGKDVELRCDPISGHTALYWYRQSLGQGLEFLIYFQGNSAPDKSGLPSDRFSAERTGGSVSTLTIQRTQQEDSAVYLCASSLDAGGFNTQYFGPGTRLTVL.